This TCR beta chain derives from a study of control samples from healthy donors and cancer patients. The protocol was immunoSEQ multiplex PCR, while the TCRdb copy is restricted to in-frame clones and leaves out a portion. The table includes 130,000 or so clones, about 87% detected once. Input material: blood. The clonotype comes from a man younger than 40 in good health.

DNA of the CDR3: TGTGCCAGCAGCGAAACCGGGGAGCTGTTTTTT. It yields the protein CASSETGELFF. V is TRBV7-9 and J is TRBJ2-2; D gene uncertain. This CDR3 is 11 amino acids long. Germline-derived CDR1 and CDR2 are SEHNR and FQNEAQ (reference sequence). V was pared by 5 bases and J by 5 bases, with 3 bases between.